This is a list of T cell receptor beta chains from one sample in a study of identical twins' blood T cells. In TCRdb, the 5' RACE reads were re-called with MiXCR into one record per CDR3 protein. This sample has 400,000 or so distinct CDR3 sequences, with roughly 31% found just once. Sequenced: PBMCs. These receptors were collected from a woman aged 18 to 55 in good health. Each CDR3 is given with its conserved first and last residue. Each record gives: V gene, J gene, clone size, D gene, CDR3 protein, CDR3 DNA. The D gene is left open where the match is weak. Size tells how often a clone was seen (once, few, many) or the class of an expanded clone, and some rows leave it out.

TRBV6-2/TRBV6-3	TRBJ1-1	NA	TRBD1	CASRTGFWTEAFF	TGCGCCAGCAGGACAGGGTTTTGGACTGAAGCTTTCTTT
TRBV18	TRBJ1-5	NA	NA	CDSSSDARANQPQHF	TGTGACAGCTCATCGGACGCACGGGCCAATCAGCCCCAGCATTTT
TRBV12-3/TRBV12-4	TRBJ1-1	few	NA	CASRVGIRKAFF	TGTGCCAGCAGAGTCGGGATCCGAAAAGCTTTCTTT
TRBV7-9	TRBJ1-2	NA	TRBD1	CAGSGSWDRGCYTF	TGTGCCGGCAGCGGTAGTTGGGACAGGGGATGCTACACCTTC
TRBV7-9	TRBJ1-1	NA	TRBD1	CASSSDRGNTEAFF	TGTGCCAGCAGCTCGGACAGGGGGAACACTGAAGCTTTCTTT
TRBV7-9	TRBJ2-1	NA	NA	CANSTYREIFNEQFF	TGTGCCAACAGCACTTACAGGGAGATTTTTAATGAGCAGTTCTTC
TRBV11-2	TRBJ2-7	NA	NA	CASSFSGWEQYF	TGTGCCAGCAGCTTTTCCGGGTGGGAGCAGTACTTC
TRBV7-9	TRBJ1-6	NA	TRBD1	CTSSFLTGENSPLHF	TGTACCAGCAGCTTTTTGACAGGGGAAAATTCACCCCTCCACTTT
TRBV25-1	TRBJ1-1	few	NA	CASSSLRSGENTEAFF	TGTGCCAGCAGCTCCCTCAGATCCGGGGAGAACACTGAAGCTTTCTTT
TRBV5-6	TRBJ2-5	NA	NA	CASSLGVVETQYF	TGTGCCAGCAGCTTAGGAGTGGTGGAGACCCAGTACTTC
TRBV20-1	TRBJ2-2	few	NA	CSARDTAVLANTGELFF	TGCAGTGCTAGAGATACGGCGGTGTTGGCGAACACCGGGGAGCTGTTTTTT
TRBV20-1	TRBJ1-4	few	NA	CSAMSTDSATNEKLFF	TGCAGTGCTATGAGTACTGACAGTGCAACTAATGAAAAACTGTTTTTT
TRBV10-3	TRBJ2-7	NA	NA	CAISESSEEQYF	TGTGCCATCAGTGAGTCTAGTGAAGAGCAGTACTTC
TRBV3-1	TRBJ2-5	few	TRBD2	CASSKGLEQETQYF	TGTGCCAGCAGTAAAGGACTAGAACAAGAGACCCAGTACTTC
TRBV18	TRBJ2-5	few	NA	CASSPRAFSETQYF	TGTGCCAGCTCACCACGTGCCTTCTCAGAGACCCAGTACTTC
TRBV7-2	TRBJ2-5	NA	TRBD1	CASSLWDRGQTQYF	TGTGCCAGCAGCTTATGGGACAGGGGCCAGACCCAGTACTTC
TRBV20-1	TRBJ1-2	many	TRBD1	CSARDPRDSYGYTF	TGCAGTGCTAGAGACCCCAGGGACAGTTATGGCTACACCTTC
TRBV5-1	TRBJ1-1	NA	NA	CASSPSRTEAFF	TGCGCCAGCAGCCCCTCAAGGACTGAAGCTTTCTTT
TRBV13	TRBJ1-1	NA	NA	CASSSPPAANTEAFF	TGTGCCAGCAGCTCTCCACCGGCAGCTAACACTGAAGCTTTCTTT
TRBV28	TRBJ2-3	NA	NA	CASSPPPVAAFTDTQYF	TGTGCCAGCAGTCCACCACCTGTGGCGGCCTTCACAGATACGCAGTATTTT
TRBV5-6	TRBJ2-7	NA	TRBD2	CASSLTSGSGEQYF	TGTGCCAGCAGCTTAACTAGCGGGAGTGGCGAGCAGTACTTC
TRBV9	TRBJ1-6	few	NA	CASSSSGTPNSPIHF	TGTGCCAGCAGCTCCTCCGGGACGCCTAATTCACCCATCCACTTT
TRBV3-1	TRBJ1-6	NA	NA	CASSLRTAYNSPLHF	TGTGCCAGCAGCTTACGCACGGCTTATAATTCACCCCTCCACTTT
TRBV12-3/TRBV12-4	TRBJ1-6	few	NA	CASSWRGGGNSPLHF	TGTGCCAGCAGTTGGAGAGGGGGTGGAAATTCACCCCTCCACTTT
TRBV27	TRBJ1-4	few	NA	CASSLTGHWDEKLFF	TGTGCCAGCAGTCTTACGGGACACTGGGACGAAAAACTGTTTTTT
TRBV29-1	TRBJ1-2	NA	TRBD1	CSVEKQGAYGYTF	TGCAGCGTTGAAAAACAGGGGGCATATGGCTACACCTTC
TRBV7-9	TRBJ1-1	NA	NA	CASSGYIGTEAFF	TGTGCCAGCAGCGGATACATTGGGACTGAAGCTTTCTTT
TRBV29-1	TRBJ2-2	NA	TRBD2	CSVSSGSNTGELFF	TGCAGCGTTAGTAGCGGGAGTAACACCGGGGAGCTGTTTTTT
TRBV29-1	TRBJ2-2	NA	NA	CSVETGYRTGELFF	TGCAGCGTAGAAACAGGGTATCGGACCGGGGAGCTGTTTTTT
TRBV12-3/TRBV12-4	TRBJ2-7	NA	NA	CASSDYSDPYEQYF	TGTGCCAGCAGTGACTATAGTGACCCCTACGAGCAGTACTTC
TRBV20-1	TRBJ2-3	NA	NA	CSAGSAGISTDTQYF	TGCAGTGCTGGGTCCGCGGGCATCAGCACAGATACGCAGTATTTT
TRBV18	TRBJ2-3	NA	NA	CASWGESTDTQYF	TGTGCCAGCTGGGGGGAGAGCACAGATACGCAGTATTTT
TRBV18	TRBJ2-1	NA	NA	CASSVSGVEQFF	TGTGCCAGCTCAGTCAGTGGGGTTGAGCAGTTCTTC
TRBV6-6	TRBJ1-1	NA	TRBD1	CASSDRDPEAFF	TGTGCCAGCAGCGACAGGGATCCGGAAGCTTTCTTT
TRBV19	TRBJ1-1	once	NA	CASSIKVNTEAFF	TGTGCCAGTAGTATAAAAGTGAACACTGAAGCTTTCTTT
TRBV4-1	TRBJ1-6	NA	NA	CASSQGWGLRSPLHF	TGCGCCAGCAGCCAAGGTTGGGGATTAAGGTCACCCCTCCACTTT
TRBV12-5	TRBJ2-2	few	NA	CASGPQGKTGELFF	TGTGCTAGTGGACCACAGGGTAAAACCGGGGAGCTGTTTTTT
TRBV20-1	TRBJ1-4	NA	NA	CSDGGERSNEKLFF	TGCAGTGATGGGGGGGAACGTTCTAATGAAAAACTGTTTTTT
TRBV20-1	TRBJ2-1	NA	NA	CSAGNRDRNERFF	TGCAGTGCTGGGAACAGGGATCGGAATGAGCGGTTCTTC
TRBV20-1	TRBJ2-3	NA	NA	CSATLTSTDTQYF	TGCAGTGCAACGTTAACTAGCACAGATACGCAGTATTTT
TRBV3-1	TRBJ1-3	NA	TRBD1	CASSDRDRAPINTIYF	TGTGCCAGCAGCGACCGGGACAGGGCCCCGATCAACACCATATATTTT
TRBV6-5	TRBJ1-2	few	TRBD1	CASIGTVPCYGYTF	TGTGCCAGCATCGGGACAGTTCCATGCTATGGCTACACCTTC
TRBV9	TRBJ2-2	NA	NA	CASGVGTARPGELFF	TGTGCCAGCGGCGTAGGGACTGCCCGTCCCGGGGAGCTGTTTTTT
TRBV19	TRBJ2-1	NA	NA	CASMMGTGPYNEQFF	TGTGCCAGTATGATGGGTACGGGGCCGTACAATGAGCAGTTCTTC
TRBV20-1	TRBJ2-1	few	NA	CSASWSGQITYSYNEQFF	TGCAGTGCTAGTTGGAGCGGACAGATCACCTACTCCTACAATGAGCAGTTCTTC
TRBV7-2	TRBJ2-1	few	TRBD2	CASSIFGTSGGFSYNEQFF	TGTGCCAGCAGCATATTCGGGACTAGCGGGGGTTTCTCCTACAATGAGCAGTTCTTC